This T cell receptor (beta chain) was identified in a study of CXCR3-negative and CXCR3-positive naive CD8 T cells. UMI-tagged TRB cDNA libraries were built via 5' RACE. Each CDR3 protein gets one entry in TCRdb, which reprocessed the 5' RACE reads and gives no DNA. This table lists roughly 86,000 distinct CDR3 sequences. The CDR3 length is 14 residues. This clonotype was obtained from a human donor in good health. Some clones in this sample may be carry-over from other donors' samples. The chain carries TRBV12-3 or TRBV12-4 and TRBJ1-2; TCRdb's assignment of TRBD1 cannot be checked, as there is no DNA. The sample taken for sequencing was naive CXCR3- CD8+ T cells from blood. As for subset: CD45RO-CCR7+CD27+CD95- naive CD8+ T cells lacking CXCR3 (TNR3-). The CDR3 spells CASTLGQGVWSYTF.